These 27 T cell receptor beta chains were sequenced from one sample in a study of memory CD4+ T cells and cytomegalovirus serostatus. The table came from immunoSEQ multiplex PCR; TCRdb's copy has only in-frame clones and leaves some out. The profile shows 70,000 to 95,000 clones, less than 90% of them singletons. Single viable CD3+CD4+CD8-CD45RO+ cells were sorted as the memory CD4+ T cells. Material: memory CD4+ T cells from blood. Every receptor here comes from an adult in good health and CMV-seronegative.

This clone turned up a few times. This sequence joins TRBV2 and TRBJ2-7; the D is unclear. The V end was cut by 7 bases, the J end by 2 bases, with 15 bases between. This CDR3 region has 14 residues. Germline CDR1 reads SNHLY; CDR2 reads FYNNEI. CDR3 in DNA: TGTGCCAGCATTTTAATGATCACCGCCTACGAGCAGTACTTC. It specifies CASILMITAYEQYF.

The CDR3 nucleotides are TGTGCCAGCAGCGCAAAGGGACTAGCGGGGGCCTACGAGCAGTACTTC. Translated: CASSAKGLAGAYEQYF. This rearrangement joins TRBV27 to TRBJ2-7, with 14 bases aligning to TRBD2. The CDR3 spans 16 residues. Germline V gene lookup returns CDR1 MNHEY and CDR2 SMNVEV (reference sequence). J gave up 2 bases and V 6 bases, and 6 bases lay outside the gene matches.

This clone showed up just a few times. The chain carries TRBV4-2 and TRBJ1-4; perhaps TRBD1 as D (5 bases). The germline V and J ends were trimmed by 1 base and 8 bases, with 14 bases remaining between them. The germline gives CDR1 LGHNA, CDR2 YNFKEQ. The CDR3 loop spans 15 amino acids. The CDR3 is CASSQASQGGEKLFF. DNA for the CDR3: TGTGCCAGCAGCCAAGCGTCCCAGGGAGGGGAAAAACTGTTTTTT.

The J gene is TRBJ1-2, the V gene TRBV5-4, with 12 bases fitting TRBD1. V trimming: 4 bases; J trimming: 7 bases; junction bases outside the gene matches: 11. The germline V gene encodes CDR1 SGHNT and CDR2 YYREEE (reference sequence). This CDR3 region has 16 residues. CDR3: CASSPGGTGGKAGYTF. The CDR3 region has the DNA TGTGCCAGCAGCCCGGGCGGGACAGGGGGCAAGGCTGGCTACACCTTC.

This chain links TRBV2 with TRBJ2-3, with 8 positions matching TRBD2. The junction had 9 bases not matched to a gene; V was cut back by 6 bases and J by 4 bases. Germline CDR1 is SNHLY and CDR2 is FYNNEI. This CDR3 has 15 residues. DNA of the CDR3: TGTGCCAGCAGAGAGGGACTAGGCCGCGCAGATACGCAGTATTTT. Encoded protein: CASREGLGRADTQYF.

CDR3: CASSPWDRSSYNEQFF. The CDR3 nucleotides are TGTGCCAGCTCACCTTGGGACCGGAGCTCCTACAATGAGCAGTTCTTC. The rearrangement uses TRBV18 and TRBJ2-1, with D perhaps being TRBD1 or TRBD2 (5 bases each). Trimming shortened V by 3 bases and J by 0 bases, and 12 bases separated the two germline ends. This CDR3 has 16 residues. Per germline, CDR1 KGHSH and CDR2 LQKENI.

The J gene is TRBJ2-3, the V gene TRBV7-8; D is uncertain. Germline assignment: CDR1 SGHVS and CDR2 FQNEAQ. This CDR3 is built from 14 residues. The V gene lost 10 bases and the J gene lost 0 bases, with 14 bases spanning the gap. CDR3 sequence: CATSGRVSTDTQYF. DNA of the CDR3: TGTGCCACCTCAGGACGGGTTAGCACAGATACGCAGTATTTT.

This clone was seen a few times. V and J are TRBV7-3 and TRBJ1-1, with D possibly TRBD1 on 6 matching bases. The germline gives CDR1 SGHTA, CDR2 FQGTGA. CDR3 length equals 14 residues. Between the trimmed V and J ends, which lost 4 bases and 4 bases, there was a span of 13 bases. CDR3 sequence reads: CASSYTRGGTEAFF. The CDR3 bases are TGTGCCAGCAGCTACACCAGAGGGGGCACTGAAGCTTTCTTT.

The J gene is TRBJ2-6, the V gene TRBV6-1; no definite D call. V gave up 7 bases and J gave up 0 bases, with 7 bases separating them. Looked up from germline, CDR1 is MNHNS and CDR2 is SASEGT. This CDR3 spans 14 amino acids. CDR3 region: CASTQDSGANVLTF. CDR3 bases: TGTGCCAGCACCCAGGACTCTGGGGCCAACGTCCTGACTTTC.

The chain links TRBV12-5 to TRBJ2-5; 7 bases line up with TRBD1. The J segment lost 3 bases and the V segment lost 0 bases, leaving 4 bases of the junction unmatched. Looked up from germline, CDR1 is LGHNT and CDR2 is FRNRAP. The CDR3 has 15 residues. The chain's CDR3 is CASGLVLGTEETQYF. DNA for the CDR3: TGTGCTAGTGGTTTGGTACTTGGGACAGAAGAGACCCAGTACTTC.

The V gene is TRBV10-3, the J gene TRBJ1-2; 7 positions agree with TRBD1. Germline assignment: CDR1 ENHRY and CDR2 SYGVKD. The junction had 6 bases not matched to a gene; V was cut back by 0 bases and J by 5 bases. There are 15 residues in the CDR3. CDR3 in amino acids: CAISESWQGGYGYTF. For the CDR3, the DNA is TGTGCCATCAGTGAGTCGTGGCAGGGGGGTTATGGCTACACCTTC.

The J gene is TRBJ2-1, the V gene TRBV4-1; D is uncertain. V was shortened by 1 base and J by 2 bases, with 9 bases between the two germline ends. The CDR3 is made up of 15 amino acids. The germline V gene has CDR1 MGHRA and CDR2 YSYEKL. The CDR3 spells CASSQAVTTYNEQFF. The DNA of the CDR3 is TGCGCCAGCAGCCAAGCTGTGACCACCTACAATGAGCAGTTCTTC.

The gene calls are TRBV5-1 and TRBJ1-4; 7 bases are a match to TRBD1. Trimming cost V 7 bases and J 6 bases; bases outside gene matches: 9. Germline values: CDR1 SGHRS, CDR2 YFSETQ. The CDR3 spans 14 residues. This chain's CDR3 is CASGELRGDEKLFF. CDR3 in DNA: TGCGCCAGCGGAGAACTCAGGGGGGATGAAAAACTGTTTTTT.

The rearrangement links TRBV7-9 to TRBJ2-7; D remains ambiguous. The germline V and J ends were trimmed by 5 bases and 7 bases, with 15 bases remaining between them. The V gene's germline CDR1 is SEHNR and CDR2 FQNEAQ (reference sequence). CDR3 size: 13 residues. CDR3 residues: CASSPTSKDEQYF. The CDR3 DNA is TGTGCCAGCAGCCCCACGTCGAAGGATGAGCAGTACTTC.

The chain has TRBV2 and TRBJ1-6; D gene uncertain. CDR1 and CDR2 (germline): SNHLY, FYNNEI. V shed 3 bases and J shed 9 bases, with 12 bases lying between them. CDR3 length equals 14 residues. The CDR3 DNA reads TGTGCCAGCAGTGAGGCGAGGTGGGGTTCACCCCTCCACTTT. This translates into CASSEARWGSPLHF.

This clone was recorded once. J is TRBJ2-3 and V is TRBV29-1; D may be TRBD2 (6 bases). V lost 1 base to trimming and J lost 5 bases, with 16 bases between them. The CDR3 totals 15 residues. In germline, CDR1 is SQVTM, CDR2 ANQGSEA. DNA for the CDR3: TGCAGCGTTGAAGCCGGGGGTATTCGTGGAGATACGCAGTATTTT. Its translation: CSVEAGGIRGDTQYF.

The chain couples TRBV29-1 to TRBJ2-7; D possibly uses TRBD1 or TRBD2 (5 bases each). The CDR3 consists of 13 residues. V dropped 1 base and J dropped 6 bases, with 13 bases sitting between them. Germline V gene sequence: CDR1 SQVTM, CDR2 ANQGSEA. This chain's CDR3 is CSVEGQDGAEQYF. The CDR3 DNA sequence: TGCAGCGTTGAAGGCCAGGACGGGGCCGAGCAGTACTTC.

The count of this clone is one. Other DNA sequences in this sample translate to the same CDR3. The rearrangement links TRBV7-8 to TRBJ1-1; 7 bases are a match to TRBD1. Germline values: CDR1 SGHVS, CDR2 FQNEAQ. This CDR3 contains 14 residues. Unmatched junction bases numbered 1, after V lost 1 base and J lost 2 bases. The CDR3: CASSLDRGNTEAFF. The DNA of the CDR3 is TGTGCCAGCAGCTTAGACAGGGGCAACACTGAAGCTTTCTTT. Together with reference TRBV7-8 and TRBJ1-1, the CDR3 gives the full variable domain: GAGVSQSPRYKVAKRGQDVALRCDPISGHVSLFWYQQALGQGPEFLTYFQNEAQLDKSGLPSDRFFAERPEGSVSTLKIQRTQQEDSAVYLCASSLDRGNTEAFFGQGTRLTVV.

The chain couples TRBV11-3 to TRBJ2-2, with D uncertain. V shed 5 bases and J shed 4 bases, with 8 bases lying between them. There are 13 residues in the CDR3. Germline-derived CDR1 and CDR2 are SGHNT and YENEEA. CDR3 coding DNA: TGTGCCAGCAGCCGACGGCTCACCGGGGAGCTGTTTTTT. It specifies CASSRRLTGELFF.

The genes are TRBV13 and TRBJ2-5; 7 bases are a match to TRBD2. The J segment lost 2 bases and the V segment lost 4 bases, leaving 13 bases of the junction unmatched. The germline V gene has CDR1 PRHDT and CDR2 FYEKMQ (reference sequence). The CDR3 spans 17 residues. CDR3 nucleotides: TGTGCCAGCAGCTCCGCGGGGCAACTAGCGAGACAAGAGACCCAGTACTTC. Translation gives CASSSAGQLARQETQYF.

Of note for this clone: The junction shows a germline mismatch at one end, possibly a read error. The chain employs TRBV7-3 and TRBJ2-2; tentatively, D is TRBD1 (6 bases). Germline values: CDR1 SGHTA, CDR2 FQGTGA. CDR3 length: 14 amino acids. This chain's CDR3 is CASSLTGFAGELFF. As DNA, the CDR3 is TGTGCCAGCAGCCTAACAGGGTTCGCCGGGGAGCTGTTTTTT.

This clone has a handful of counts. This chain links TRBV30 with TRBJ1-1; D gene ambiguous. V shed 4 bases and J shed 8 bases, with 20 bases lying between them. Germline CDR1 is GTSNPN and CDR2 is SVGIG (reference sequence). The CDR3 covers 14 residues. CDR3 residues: CAWNILAGSLEAFF. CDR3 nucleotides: TGTGCCTGGAACATTCTCGCCGGGTCTCTGGAAGCTTTCTTT.

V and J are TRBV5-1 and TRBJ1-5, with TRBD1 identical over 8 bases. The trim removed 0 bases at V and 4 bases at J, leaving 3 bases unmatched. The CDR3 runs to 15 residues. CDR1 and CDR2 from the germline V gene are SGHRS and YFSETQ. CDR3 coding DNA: TGCGCCAGCAGCTTGGGGCAGGGGGCGAATCAGCCCCAGCATTTT. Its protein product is CASSLGQGANQPQHF.

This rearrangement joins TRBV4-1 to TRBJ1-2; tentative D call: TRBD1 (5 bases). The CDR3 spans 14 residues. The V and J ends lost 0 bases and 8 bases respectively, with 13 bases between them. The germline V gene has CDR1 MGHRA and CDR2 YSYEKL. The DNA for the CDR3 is TGCGCCAGCAGCCAAGACGGTGGGGCGCGCGGCTACACCTTC. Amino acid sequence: CASSQDGGARGYTF.

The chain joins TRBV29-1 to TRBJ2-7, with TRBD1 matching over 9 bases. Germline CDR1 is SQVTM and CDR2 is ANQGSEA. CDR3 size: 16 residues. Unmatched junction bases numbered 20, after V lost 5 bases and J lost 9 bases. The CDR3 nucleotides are TGCAGCGTTACCGGGACAGGGTCTGTGTCATTGGTCGGGCAGTACTTC. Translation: CSVTGTGSVSLVGQYF.

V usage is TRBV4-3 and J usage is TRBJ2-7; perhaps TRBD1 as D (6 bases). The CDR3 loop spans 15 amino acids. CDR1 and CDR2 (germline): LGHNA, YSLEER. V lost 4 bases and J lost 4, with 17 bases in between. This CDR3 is CASSREVGQRYEQYF. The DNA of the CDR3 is TGCGCCAGCAGCCGAGAAGTAGGACAGAGGTACGAGCAGTACTTC.

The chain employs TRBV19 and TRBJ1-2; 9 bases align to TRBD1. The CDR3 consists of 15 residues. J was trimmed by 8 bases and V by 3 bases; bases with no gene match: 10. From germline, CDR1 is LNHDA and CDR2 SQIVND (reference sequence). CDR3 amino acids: CASSIGTGRRGGYTF. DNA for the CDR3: TGTGCCAGTAGTATCGGGACAGGGAGGAGGGGCGGCTACACCTTC.